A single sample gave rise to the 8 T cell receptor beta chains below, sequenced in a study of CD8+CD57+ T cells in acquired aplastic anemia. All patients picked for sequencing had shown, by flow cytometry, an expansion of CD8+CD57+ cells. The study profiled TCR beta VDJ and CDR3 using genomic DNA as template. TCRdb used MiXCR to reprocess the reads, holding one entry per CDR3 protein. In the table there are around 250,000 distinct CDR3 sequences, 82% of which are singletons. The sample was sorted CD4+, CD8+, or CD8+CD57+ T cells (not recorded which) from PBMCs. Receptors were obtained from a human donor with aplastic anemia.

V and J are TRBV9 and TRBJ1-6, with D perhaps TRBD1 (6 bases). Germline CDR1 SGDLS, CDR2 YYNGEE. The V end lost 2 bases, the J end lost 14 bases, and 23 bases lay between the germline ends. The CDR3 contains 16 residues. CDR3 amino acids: CASSVGGVGYEQSLHF. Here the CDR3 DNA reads TGTGCCAGCAGCGTGGGGGGCGTTGGCTACGAGCAGTCCCTCCACTTT.

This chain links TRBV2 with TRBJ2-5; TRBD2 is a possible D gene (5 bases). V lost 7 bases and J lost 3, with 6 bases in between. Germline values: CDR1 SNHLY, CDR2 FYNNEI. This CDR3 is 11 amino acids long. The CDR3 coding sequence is TGTGCCAGCATGCGGGAAGAGACCCAGTACTTC. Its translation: CASMREETQYF.

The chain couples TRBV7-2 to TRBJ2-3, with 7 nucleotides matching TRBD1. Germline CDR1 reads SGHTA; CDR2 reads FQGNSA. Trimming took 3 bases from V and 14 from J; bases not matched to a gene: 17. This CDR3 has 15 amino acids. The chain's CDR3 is CASSFRADGTAISYF. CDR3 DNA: TGTGCCAGCAGCTTTCGTGCAGACGGGACAGCCATTTCGTATTTT.

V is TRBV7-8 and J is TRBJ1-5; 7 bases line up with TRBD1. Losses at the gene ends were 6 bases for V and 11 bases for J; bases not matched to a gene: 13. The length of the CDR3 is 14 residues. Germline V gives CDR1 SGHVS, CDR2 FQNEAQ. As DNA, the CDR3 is TGTGCCAGCAGTGTTGATTCAAACGGGACAGCCCAGCATTTT. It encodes CASSVDSNGTAQHF.

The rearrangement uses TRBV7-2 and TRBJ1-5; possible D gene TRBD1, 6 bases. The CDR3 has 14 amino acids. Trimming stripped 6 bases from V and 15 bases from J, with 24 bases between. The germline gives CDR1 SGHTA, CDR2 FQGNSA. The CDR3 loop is CASSVTGGADYGHF. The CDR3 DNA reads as TGTGCCAGCAGTGTGACAGGTGGCGCCGACTATGGGCATTTT.

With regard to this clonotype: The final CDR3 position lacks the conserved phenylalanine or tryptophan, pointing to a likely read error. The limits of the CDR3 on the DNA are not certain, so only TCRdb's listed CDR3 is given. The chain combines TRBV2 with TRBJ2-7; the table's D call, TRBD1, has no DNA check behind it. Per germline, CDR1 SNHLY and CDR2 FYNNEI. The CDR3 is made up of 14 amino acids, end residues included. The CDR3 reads CASSGRRLADEQSL.

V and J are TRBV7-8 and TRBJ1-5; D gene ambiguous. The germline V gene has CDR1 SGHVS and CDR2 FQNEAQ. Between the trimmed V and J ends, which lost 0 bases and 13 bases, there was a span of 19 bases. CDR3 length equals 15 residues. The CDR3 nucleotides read TGTGCCAGCAGCTTAGCGAGAGCCCGAAATACGCAGCAGCATTTT. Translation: CASSLARARNTQQHF.

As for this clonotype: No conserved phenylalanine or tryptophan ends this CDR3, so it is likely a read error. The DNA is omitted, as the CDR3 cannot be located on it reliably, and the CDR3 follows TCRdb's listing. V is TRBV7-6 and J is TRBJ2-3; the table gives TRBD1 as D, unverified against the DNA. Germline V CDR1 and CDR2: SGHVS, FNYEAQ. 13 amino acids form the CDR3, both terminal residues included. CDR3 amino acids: CASSPGGTGPTNY.